The TCR beta chain under discussion was sequenced for a study of Ad26.COV2.S vaccination and SARS-CoV-2 variants. Study summary: Donor allocation was to the COV1001 Ad26.COV2.S trial arm.

Germline V gene lookup returns CDR1 LNHDA and CDR2 SQIVND (reference sequence). CDR3 length: 14 amino acids. The V gene lost 3 bases and the J gene lost 5 bases, with 14 bases spanning the gap. Assay used: immunoSEQ multiplex PCR; TCRdb lists only in-frame clones, some missing. Here the sample spans over 450,000 clones, about 89% being singletons. Sample treatment: some 19 received Ad26.COV2.S at low or high dose, single or two shots; several received placebo; per-sample allocation not given. The samples date from day 63 after the first vaccine or placebo injection. This rearrangement joins TRBV19 to TRBJ2-7; the D is unclear. This material consisted of peripheral blood, taken in a trial of Ad26.COV2.S vaccine versus placebo. This sequence was found in a person aged 18-65 years who received the Ad26.COV2.S COVID-19 vaccine or a placebo. CDR3 nucleotide sequence: TGTGCCAGTAGTATCGGCCGGCTTCGGAACGAGCAGTACTTC. It specifies CASSIGRLRNEQYF.